This TCR beta chain was profiled in a study of tumor and adjacent non-tumor tissue in lung cancer. Study in general: On average, productive TCRbeta reads reached about 4 million per sample.

This clonotype occurred a few times. The CDR3 spans 15 residues. The germline V gene has CDR1 SGHRS and CDR2 YFSETQ. The junction had 4 bases not matched to a gene; V was cut back by 0 bases and J by 2 bases. The library came from three nested PCR rounds adapted from ARM-PCR protocols. TCRdb reprocessed the multiplex PCR reads with MiXCR, giving one entry per CDR3 protein. The sample lists some 99,000 distinct CDR3 sequences; about 64% were seen once. No cell sorting was done before RNA was extracted from the tissue. More than 3 cm separated this lung sample from the edge of the tumor. The sample consisted of distant non-tumor lung tissue. The TCR was taken from a man in his 60s with non-small cell lung cancer. The chain is built from TRBV5-1 and TRBJ2-7; 8 positions agree with TRBD1. CDR3 sequence (DNA): TGCGCCAGCAGCTTGGAAGGCAGGGGGCCCTACGAGCAGTACTTC. This gives the protein CASSLEGRGPYEQYF.